This T cell receptor (beta chain) was sequenced for a study of identical twins (TCRdb year 2016). About the investigation overall: To test whether fetal clonotypes persist, the study used deep sequencing on TCR alpha and beta repertoires from monozygotic twins, unrelated adults of various ages, and cord blood. Replicate twin experiments were performed at different times using different library preparation protocols to rule out contamination. What the authors observed across the whole study: Out-of-frame TCR alpha sharing in monozygotic twins was systematically underestimated by recombination models, whereas sharing between unrelated individuals was in agreement with the recombination models. Because the same donors could not be followed over many years, conclusions were based on cross-sectional statistical analysis. Invariant T cells such as MAIT and iNKT could partly confound zero-insertion analyses, although diverse VJ usage argued against such confounding for most clonotypes. The excess sharing between twins in beta out-of-frame sequences was weaker because fewer shared sequences reduced the signal-to-noise ratio. Out-of-frame TCR alpha sequences shared between twins showed an excess of low generation-probability sequences compared with coincidental sharing between unrelated individuals. Fewer insertions were carried by abundant cord blood beta clonotypes; a weaker similar trend was observed in young adult naive repertoires, while no such trend was observed in memory repertoires.

About this clonotype itself: Its antigen remains undetermined. A junction end diverges from the germline sequence, so it may reflect a read error.

All donors were healthy Caucasians. Three pairs of female monozygotic twins, all aged roughly 18 to 29 years, were included in the twin cohort. Positive isolation kits from Invitrogen were used to isolate the CD4+ and CD8+ T cell populations. Sequences ENHRY (CDR1) and SYGVKD (CDR2) are obtained from the germline V gene. The CDR3 runs 14 amino acids, cysteine and phenylalanine included. Solely the CDR3 DNA is kept, with 42 bases framed from the first base. To prepare the library, 5' RACE was applied. TCRdb lists the instrument as Illumina HiSeq 2000. Template switching introduced a universal primer binding site; the final cDNA contained a unique molecular identifier, enabling accurate counting of TCR cDNA molecules. Specific primers in the conserved constant-segment region were used to synthesize first-strand cDNA for TCR alpha and beta chains. To control for contamination, every cDNA library was double barcoded, receiving both a SMART-Mk sample barcode and Illumina barcodes. TruSeq adapter sequences, together with Illumina sample barcodes, were added in two successive PCR steps. The Illumina HiSeq platform was used with custom primers to sequence TCR alpha and beta cDNA libraries. In the authors' own workflow: Raw reads were processed with MiGEC to extract unique molecular identifiers, and MiXCR was used to determine CDR3 positions. For each individual, recombination models were inferred using an EM algorithm with the repgenHMM and IGoR tools. The tcR package in R was used for shared clonotype analysis, with sharing normalized by the product of cloneset sizes. Out-of-frame nonproductive sequences were analyzed to study raw recombination free of thymic and clonal selection effects. The raw public reads went through TCRdb reprocessing: fastp at Q25, MiXCR clone calling, in-frame beta chains kept. Each record represents a unique CDR3 protein, reported with the most common genes and DNA among its rows. It is TCRdb's table, rather than the study itself, that gives the V and J calls and clone size. This sample comprises hundreds of thousands of distinct CDR3 sequences, 6.5% to 9% of them detected only once. About 5.6% of the sample rests with the top ten.

This sample also belongs to another study, concerning yellow fever vaccine responses in identical twins. Taken from the second paper: The authors reported that the T cell response to vaccination in identical twins appeared partly convergent and partly personalized. The study precisely tracked vaccine-responding T cell clones in identical twins.

The chain employs TRBV10-3 and TRBJ2-1, with TRBD2 as a weak D call on 6 bases. The sequence came from a woman aged 18-29 years in good health. Sample: CD8+ T cells sorted from blood. The CDR3 reads CATSDRDSSWEQFF. The DNA sequence is TGTGCCACCAGTGACCGGGACTCGTCGTGGGAGCAGTTCTTC.